This TCR beta chain was identified in a study of Graves' ophthalmopathy and Graves' hyperthyroidism. Amplification from RNA transcripts yielded the TCR beta CDR3 regions. An initial RT-PCR round employing HTBI primers preceded a second-round multiplex PCR. TCRdb reprocessed the multiplex PCR reads via MiXCR and lists one record per CDR3 protein. The table lists roughly 600,000 distinct CDR3 sequences, roughly 39% of them singletons. CDR3 length: 14 residues. Turning to this clonotype: Its ends do not fully match the called genes, so a read error is possible.

The chain is built from TRBV12-3 or TRBV12-4 and TRBJ2-2, with a weak D call TRBD2 (6 bases). The sample taken for sequencing was peripheral blood or thyroid tissue (not recorded which). The clonotype was recovered from an adult man with Graves' hyperthyroidism. For the CDR3, the DNA is TGTGCCAGCAGTTTTGGCGGGAACACCGGGGAGCTGTCTTGG. Translation: CASSFGGNTGELSW.